This T cell receptor (beta chain) was documented in a study of blood T cell repertoires in COVID-19. The wider study: COVID-19 samples from acute and convalescent phases originated in the United States, Italy and Spain. In each case, the material was cDNA or gDNA derived from T cells, B-cell-depleted T cells, or PBMCs.

Authors' processing steps: Reference gene primers were amplified, and this amplification served to estimate nucleated cell counts. TCRdb's copy holds only in-frame clones and misses some; the assay was immunoSEQ multiplex PCR. D and trimming were read from the DNA, whereas the V and J calls and clone size are those reported in that table. The table shows over 250,000 clones, with just over 90% occurring only once. Germline V gene sequence: CDR1 MGHDK, CDR2 SYGVNS. Trimming left V 3 bases short and J 5 bases short, with 14 bases between. There are 15 residues in the CDR3. This TCR came from a woman aged 25 to 39 with COVID-19, enrolled during active disease. The gene calls are TRBV25-1 and TRBJ2-1; tentatively, D is TRBD2 (6 bases). What was sequenced was peripheral blood. CDR3 DNA: TGTGCCAGCAGTGATGACGGAGGGCCGGACAATGAGCAGTTCTTC. Its translation: CASSDDGGPDNEQFF.